This T cell receptor (beta chain) was sequenced for a study of blood T cell repertoires in COVID-19. Looking at the study overall: PBMCs, B-cell-depleted T cells, or T cells provided the cDNA or gDNA that made up the material.

This CDR3 is 15 amino acids long. Trimming stripped 5 bases from V and 6 bases from J, with 16 bases between. Per the germline V gene, CDR1 is LNHNV and CDR2 is YYDKDF (reference sequence). How the authors handled the data: Cell counts per sample came from amplifying reference gene primers. Clones were read by immunoSEQ multiplex PCR, and TCRdb kept only the in-frame ones, dropping some. V and J calls and clone size follow that table, whereas D and trimming were derived from the DNA. Of about 220,000 clones listed, more than 70% are singletons. The rearrangement links TRBV15 to TRBJ2-2; TRBD2 might be the D (5 bases). The source is a human donor in a cohort sampled during active COVID-19. The sample consisted of peripheral blood. This chain's CDR3 is CATSPRTRVPGELFF. CDR3 bases: TGTGCCACCAGCCCTCGAACTAGGGTGCCCGGGGAGCTGTTTTTT. Combining the CDR3 with reference TRBV15 and TRBJ2-2 gives the whole variable domain DAMVIQNPRYQVTQFGKPVTLSCSQTLNHNVMYWYQQKSSQAPKLLFHYYDKDFNNEADTPDNFQSRRPNTSFCFLDIRSPGLGDTAMYLCATSPRTRVPGELFFGEGSRLTVL.